Presented here are 17 T cell receptor beta chains from one specimen sequenced in a study of shared T cell receptors in the human thymus. Clones were sequenced by immunoSEQ multiplex PCR, and TCRdb holds only the in-frame ones, with some missing. The table records 630,000 or so clones, around 87% of them present only once. This sample also belongs to another study, concerning human thymus T cells.

What was sequenced was thymocytes. Receptors originate from a boy younger than two with a congenital heart defect.

The chain employs TRBV4-2 and TRBJ1-1, with D possibly matching TRBD1 (5 bases). Trimming shortened V by 6 bases and J by 4 bases, and 12 bases separated the two germline ends. The CDR3 contains 13 residues. Germline CDR1 reads LGHNA; CDR2 reads YNFKEQ. CDR3 residues: CASRLGVSTEAFF. Here the CDR3 DNA reads TGTGCCAGCAGGTTAGGGGTAAGCACTGAAGCTTTCTTT.

The chain links TRBV4-3 to TRBJ2-3; 11 bases match TRBD2. Germline values: CDR1 LGHNA, CDR2 YSLEER. There are 17 residues in the CDR3. J gave up 6 bases and V 0 bases, and 8 bases lay outside the gene matches. CDR3 nucleotides: TGCGCCAGCAGCCAAGATAGGATAGCGGGGGGGAGGGATACGCAGTATTTT. Protein sequence: CASSQDRIAGGRDTQYF.

The V gene is TRBV27, the J gene TRBJ2-3; 8 nucleotides line up with TRBD2. Germline loops: CDR1 MNHEY, CDR2 SMNVEV (reference sequence). The V and J ends lost 5 bases and 2 bases, in that order; junction bases with no gene match: 12. The CDR3 runs to 17 residues. CDR3 in amino acids: CASSPPGGAELTDTQYF. The CDR3 nucleotides are TGTGCCAGCAGTCCCCCCGGGGGGGCGGAGCTCACAGATACGCAGTATTTT.

This clone was seen a handful of times. This chain connects TRBV21-1 to TRBJ1-4. TRBV21-1 is a known pseudogene. This CDR3 spans 17 amino acids. CDR3 nucleotide sequence: TGTGCCAGCAGCCCGAAGGGAGGGAGGGTACCTAATGAAAAACTGTTTTTT. Amino acid sequence: CASSPKGGRVPNEKLFF.

This clone has a single count. This chain links TRBV28 with TRBJ2-7; the D is unclear. CDR3 length: 11 residues. CDR1 is MDHEN and CDR2 is SYDVKM in the germline V gene. The V end was cut by 4 bases, the J end by 7 bases, with 8 bases between. CDR3 DNA sequence: TGTGCCAGCAGTTGGAGCAGTGAGCAGTACTTC. Residues: CASSWSSEQYF.

The CDR3 nucleotides are TGTGCCAGCAGCACCCATAGACAGGGCCGGGATGAGCAGTTCTTC. Protein product: CASSTHRQGRDEQFF. The rearrangement links TRBV9 to TRBJ2-1; TRBD1 aligns across 7 bases. Losses at the gene ends were 4 bases for V and 8 bases for J; bases not matched to a gene: 12. Per the germline V gene, CDR1 is SGDLS and CDR2 is YYNGEE. This CDR3 has 15 amino acids. The full variable domain, completed using reference TRBV9 and TRBJ2-1, is DSGVTQTPKHLITATGQRVTLRCSPRSGDLSVYWYQQSLDQGLQFLIQYYNGEERAKGNILERFSAQQFPDLHSELNLSSLELGDSALYFCASSTHRQGRDEQFFGPGTRLTVL.

This chain connects TRBV4-3 to TRBJ1-2; D unresolved. From germline, CDR1 is LGHNA and CDR2 YSLEER. This CDR3 contains 16 residues. V lost 0 bases to trimming and J lost 4 bases, with 15 bases between them. The CDR3 sequence is CASSQESPELPYGYTF. CDR3 DNA: TGCGCCAGCAGCCAAGAAAGTCCGGAGCTTCCCTATGGCTACACCTTC.

The genes are TRBV7-9 and TRBJ2-3; 7 nucleotides align to TRBD2. Unmatched junction bases numbered 10, after V lost 10 bases and J lost 0 bases. From germline, CDR1 is SEHNR and CDR2 FQNEAQ (reference sequence). This CDR3 contains 15 residues. The CDR3 nucleotides read TGTGCCATCCGGACTAGACGTATTAGCACAGATACGCAGTATTTT. It specifies CAIRTRRISTDTQYF. The whole variable domain, filled in from reference TRBV7-9 and TRBJ2-3, reads DTGVSQNPRHKITKRGQNVTFRCDPISEHNRLYWYRQTLGQGPEFLTYFQNEAQLEKSRLLSDRFSAERPKGSFSTLEIQRTEQGDSAMYLCAIRTRRISTDTQYFGPGTRLTVL.

This sequence joins TRBV6-1 and TRBJ2-7, with D tentatively TRBD1 (6 bases). V was trimmed by 4 bases and J by 9 bases, leaving 22 bases between them. CDR3 length: 15 residues. Germline V lookup: CDR1 MNHNS, CDR2 SASEGT. Here the CDR3 reads CASSAGERVGSGQYF. The CDR3 DNA reads TGTGCCAGCAGTGCAGGGGAAAGAGTGGGCAGTGGGCAGTACTTC.

J is TRBJ1-2 and V is TRBV2; D gene unclear. The CDR3 length is 14 residues. From germline, CDR1 is SNHLY and CDR2 FYNNEI. V lost 4 bases and J lost 0, with 9 bases in between. The CDR3 loop reads CASSGVSANYGYTF. The DNA for the CDR3 is TGTGCCAGCAGTGGGGTCAGCGCTAACTATGGCTACACCTTC.

The rearrangement links TRBV4-3 to TRBJ2-2; 9 positions match TRBD1. Germline V gives CDR1 LGHNA, CDR2 YSLEER. The trim removed 3 bases at V and 5 bases at J, leaving 13 bases unmatched. CDR3 length: 18 residues. The CDR3 loop is CASSQTNGTGRWTGELFF. CDR3 DNA: TGCGCCAGCAGCCAGACGAACGGGACAGGGAGGTGGACCGGGGAGCTGTTTTTT.

The J gene is TRBJ1-5, the V gene TRBV28; TRBD1 matches 7 bases. The V gene end was trimmed by 6 bases and the J gene end by 5 bases; junction bases not matched to a gene: 4. This CDR3 is 13 amino acids long. Germline CDR1 and CDR2: MDHEN and SYDVKM. The CDR3 DNA reads as TGTGCCAGCAGCGACAGGGTCGATCAGCCCCAGCATTTT. Amino acid sequence: CASSDRVDQPQHF. The full variable domain, rest sourced from reference TRBV28 and TRBJ1-5, is DVKVTQSSRYLVKRTGEKVFLECVQDMDHENMFWYRQDPGLGLRLIYFSYDVKMKEKGDIPEGYSVSREKKERFSLILESASTNQTSMYLCASSDRVDQPQHFGDGTRLSIL.

For the CDR3, the DNA is TGTGCCAGCAGCAAGGAGGGACAGGGAAAGTCGGGTGAGCAGTACTTC. The encoded protein is CASSKEGQGKSGEQYF. The rearrangement links TRBV5-4 to TRBJ2-7, with 9 positions matching TRBD1. CDR1 SGHNT and CDR2 YYREEE come from the germline V gene (reference sequence). Germline trimming cut 4 bases from V and 7 bases from J; bases unmatched to any gene: 15. The CDR3 is 16 residues long.

This clone was found once. The chain employs TRBV18 and TRBJ2-7; 7 positions match TRBD1. This CDR3 spans 15 amino acids. Trimming took 4 bases from V and 1 from J; bases not matched to a gene: 7. Looked up from germline, CDR1 is KGHSH and CDR2 is LQKENI. The CDR3 spells CASSHRGNGSYEQYF. In nucleotides, the CDR3 is TGTGCCAGCTCACACAGGGGAAATGGGTCCTACGAGCAGTACTTC.

The CDR3 DNA sequence: TGTGCCAGCAGCTTAGGACTACCGCCCACAGATACGCAGTATTTT. Its protein product is CASSLGLPPTDTQYF. This chain joins TRBV7-2 and TRBJ2-3; TRBD2 is a possible D gene (5 bases). Germline CDR1 is SGHTA and CDR2 is FQGNSA. The CDR3 covers 15 residues. Deletions cut 1 base from V and 2 bases from J, with 10 bases between. The full variable domain, with the rest looked up from reference TRBV7-2 and TRBJ2-3, is GAGVSQSPSNKVTEKGKDVELRCDPISGHTALYWYRQSLGQGLEFLIYFQGNSAPDKSGLPSDRFSAERTGGSVSTLTIQRTQQEDSAVYLCASSLGLPPTDTQYFGPGTRLTVL.

The chain has TRBV28 and TRBJ2-2; D is ambiguous. V was cut by 8 bases and J by 6 bases, with 4 bases left in between. CDR3 length equals 10 residues. Per germline, CDR1 MDHEN and CDR2 SYDVKM. The CDR3 spells CASLPGELFF. DNA of the CDR3: TGTGCCAGCCTCCCCGGGGAGCTGTTTTTT.

The rearrangement links TRBV27 to TRBJ2-7; TRBD2 is a possible D gene (6 bases). Germline CDR1 and CDR2: MNHEY and SMNVEV (reference sequence). This CDR3 is built from 19 residues. V was cut by 4 bases and J by 3 bases, with 28 bases left in between. In DNA, the CDR3 is TGTGCCAGCAGTTCGCACATAGGGGCTCGGGACTCGATGCTCTACGAGCAGTACTTC. Amino acid sequence: CASSSHIGARDSMLYEQYF.